The sequence of this T cell receptor beta chain was determined in a study of monozygotic twins with inflammatory bowel disease. Study findings and constraints: IBD-affected twins scored below their healthy co-twins in TCRbeta diversity (inverse Simpson).

Worth noting for this clonotype: Its antigen is as yet unknown.

CDR3 size: 16 residues. TCRdb re-called the 5' RACE reads; every CDR3 protein appears as one record, without DNA. With 110,000 or so distinct CDR3 sequences in the sample, the ten largest clones hold around 12%. The rearrangement uses TRBV12-3 or TRBV12-4 and TRBJ2-3; absent DNA, TCRdb's TRBD2 call cannot be checked. The material sequenced was blood. The origin of this receptor is a human donor with ulcerative colitis or Crohn's disease, or a healthy co-twin of an affected twin (not recorded which). The chain's CDR3 is CASSWEAVVSIDTQYF.